The rows below give T cell receptor beta chains drawn from one sample of a study of blood T cells in healthy people across ages. In TCRdb, the 5' RACE reads were re-called with MiXCR into one record per CDR3 protein. The sample carries some 1.5 million distinct CDR3 sequences, roughly 27% recorded once. Material: blood. These receptors all stem from a woman in her twenties or thirties in good health. The CDR3 runs from the conserved cysteine through the conserved F or W. Each record gives: CDR3 protein, CDR3 DNA, CDR3 length, clone size, V gene, J gene, D gene. D genes are given only for firm matches. Expanded clones get a size class; other rows say once, few or many, or leave the size out.

CDR3: CSARSASGGEETQYF
DNA: TGCAGTGCTAGATCGGCCAGCGGGGGGGAAGAGACCCAGTACTTC
length: 15
size: few
V: TRBV20-1
J: TRBJ2-5
D: TRBD2

CDR3: CASSRNRATNEKLFF
DNA: TGTGCCAGCAGCCGTAACAGAGCAACTAATGAAAAACTGTTTTTT
length: 15
size: few
V: TRBV7-2
J: TRBJ1-4
D: NA

CDR3: CASSQTGTNGYTF
DNA: TGCGCCAGCAGCCAAACCGGGACAAATGGCTACACCTTC
length: 13
size: NA
V: TRBV4-1
J: TRBJ1-2
D: NA

CDR3: CSAQPGLAAYNEQFF
DNA: TGCAGTGCTCAGCCGGGACTAGCGGCCTACAATGAGCAGTTCTTC
length: 15
size: few
V: TRBV20-1
J: TRBJ2-1
D: TRBD2

CDR3: CASSWSQGNTGELFF
DNA: TGTGCCAGCAGCTGGTCCCAGGGGAACACCGGGGAGCTGTTTTTT
length: 15
size: few
V: TRBV11-2
J: TRBJ2-2
D: NA

CDR3: CASSQGGGTGLYEQYF
DNA: TGTGCCAGCAGCCAGGGAGGGGGGACAGGACTCTACGAGCAGTACTTC
length: 16
size: few
V: TRBV4-2
J: TRBJ2-7
D: NA

CDR3: CASSERGDLEQFF
DNA: TGCGCCAGCAGTGAACGGGGAGATCTGGAGCAGTTCTTC
length: 13
size: many
V: TRBV10-2
J: TRBJ2-1
D: NA

CDR3: CASSYQDRGWQTQYF
DNA: TGTGCCAGCAGTTACCAGGACAGGGGGTGGCAGACCCAGTACTTC
length: 15
size: NA
V: TRBV6-6
J: TRBJ2-5
D: TRBD1

CDR3: CSVERDRLRTEAFF
DNA: TGCAGCGTTGAGCGCGACAGGCTGCGGACTGAAGCTTTCTTT
length: 14
size: NA
V: TRBV29-1
J: TRBJ1-1
D: NA

CDR3: CSARTGRGANTEAFF
DNA: TGCAGTGCCCGGACAGGGCGAGGCGCGAACACTGAAGCTTTCTTT
length: 15
size: NA
V: TRBV20-1
J: TRBJ1-1
D: TRBD1

CDR3: CASRPTGVPDTQYF
DNA: TGTGCCAGCAGGCCTACAGGGGTACCAGATACGCAGTATTTT
length: 14
size: few
V: TRBV11-2
J: TRBJ2-3
D: TRBD1

CDR3: CSVDGTGYNEQFF
DNA: TGCAGCGTTGATGGGACAGGATACAATGAGCAGTTCTTC
length: 13
size: few
V: TRBV29-1
J: TRBJ2-1
D: TRBD1

CDR3: CASSPRDYEKLFF
DNA: TGTGCCAGCAGCCCAAGGGACTACGAAAAACTGTTTTTT
length: 13
size: NA
V: TRBV27
J: TRBJ1-4
D: NA

CDR3: CSANHRGDTEAFF
DNA: TGCAGTGCTAACCACAGGGGGGACACTGAAGCTTTCTTT
length: 13
size: NA
V: TRBV20-1
J: TRBJ1-1
D: TRBD1

CDR3: CASAPWGSGETQFF
DNA: TGTGCCAGCGCCCCATGGGGAAGTGGTGAGACCCAGTTCTTC
length: 14
size: NA
V: TRBV27
J: TRBJ2-1
D: NA

CDR3: CASSQDPSGYAAGANVLTF
DNA: TGTGCCAGCAGCCAAGACCCCTCGGGGTACGCTGCTGGGGCCAACGTCCTGACTTTC
length: 19
size: few
V: TRBV14
J: TRBJ2-6
D: NA

CDR3: CSAKDSSIGFNEQFF
DNA: TGCAGTGCTAAGGACTCTTCAATAGGATTCAATGAGCAGTTCTTC
length: 15
size: NA
V: TRBV20-1
J: TRBJ2-1
D: NA

CDR3: CASSYSREGIRGYTF
DNA: TGTGCCAGCAGTTACTCGAGGGAAGGAATTCGTGGCTACACCTTC
length: 15
size: NA
V: TRBV6-5
J: TRBJ1-2
D: NA

CDR3: CASNKLGNAFF
DNA: TGTGCCAGCAATAAATTAGGGAACGCTTTCTTT
length: 11
size: many
V: TRBV6-5
J: TRBJ1-1
D: NA

CDR3: CASRTEPNTEAFF
DNA: TGTGCCAGCAGGACAGAACCGAACACTGAAGCTTTCTTT
length: 13
size: NA
V: TRBV2
J: TRBJ1-1
D: NA

CDR3: CASSPSDDSPLHF
DNA: TGTGCCAGCTCACCCAGTGATGATTCACCCCTCCACTTT
length: 13
size: NA
V: TRBV18
J: TRBJ1-6
D: NA

CDR3: CANSDLQDFTDTQYF
DNA: TGCGCCAACAGCGACTTACAGGATTTCACAGATACGCAGTATTTT
length: 15
size: once
V: TRBV10-2
J: TRBJ2-3
D: NA

CDR3: CASRPPVNTEAFF
DNA: TGTGCCAGCAGGCCCCCGGTGAACACTGAAGCTTTCTTT
length: 13
size: few
V: TRBV12-3/TRBV12-4
J: TRBJ1-1
D: NA

CDR3: CASSSGQINQPQHF
DNA: TGTGCCAGCAGTTCCGGACAGATCAATCAGCCCCAGCATTTT
length: 14
size: NA
V: TRBV27
J: TRBJ1-5
D: NA

CDR3: CASSDHRVNEQFF
DNA: TGCGCCAGCAGTGATCACAGGGTCAATGAGCAGTTCTTC
length: 13
size: NA
V: TRBV10-1
J: TRBJ2-1
D: NA

CDR3: CASRRGSGTRREQYF
DNA: TGTGCCAGCAGACGGGGATCTGGTACCCGTAGGGAGCAGTACTTC
length: 15
size: many
V: TRBV12-3/TRBV12-4
J: TRBJ2-7
D: NA

CDR3: CAISDAGGSFDEQFF
DNA: TGTGCCATCAGTGATGCCGGGGGCAGTTTCGATGAGCAGTTCTTC
length: 15
size: NA
V: TRBV10-3
J: TRBJ2-1
D: NA

CDR3: CASSLSGQPYGYTF
DNA: TGTGCCAGCAGCTTAAGTGGACAGCCCTATGGCTACACCTTC
length: 14
size: few
V: TRBV7-3
J: TRBJ1-2
D: NA

CDR3: CSARDPSLASSYNEQFF
DNA: TGCAGTGCTAGAGATCCAAGTCTAGCGAGCTCCTACAATGAGCAGTTCTTC
length: 17
size: NA
V: TRBV20-1
J: TRBJ2-1
D: NA

CDR3: CAISDATQTQYF
DNA: TGTGCCATCAGTGATGCTACGCAGACCCAGTACTTC
length: 12
size: many
V: TRBV10-3
J: TRBJ2-5
D: NA

CDR3: CASSLLGTEYQETQYF
DNA: TGTGCCAGCAGCTTACTCGGGACAGAGTACCAAGAGACCCAGTACTTC
length: 16
size: few
V: TRBV5-6
J: TRBJ2-5
D: TRBD1

CDR3: CASSFSGDEQFF
DNA: TGTGCCAGCAGTTTCAGTGGCGATGAGCAGTTCTTC
length: 12
size: many
V: TRBV12-3/TRBV12-4
J: TRBJ2-1
D: NA

CDR3: CASSLRGLAGGDTQYF
DNA: TGTGCCAGCAGCCTCAGAGGGCTAGCGGGCGGGGATACGCAGTATTTT
length: 16
size: NA
V: TRBV3-1
J: TRBJ2-3
D: TRBD2

CDR3: CSARDTEGASEKLFF
DNA: TGCAGTGCTAGAGATACGGAGGGGGCGAGTGAAAAACTGTTTTTT
length: 15
size: few
V: TRBV20-1
J: TRBJ1-4
D: TRBD1

CDR3: CATRKLHNEQFF
DNA: TGTGCCACCAGGAAACTGCACAATGAGCAGTTCTTC
length: 12
size: NA
V: TRBV24-1
J: TRBJ2-1
D: NA

CDR3: CASGLSQSSYNEQFF
DNA: TGTGCCAGCGGACTTAGCCAGAGCTCCTACAATGAGCAGTTCTTC
length: 15
size: NA
V: TRBV6-2/TRBV6-3
J: TRBJ2-1
D: NA

CDR3: CASSLSPWGGEQPQHF
DNA: TGTGCCAGCAGCTTGTCCCCCTGGGGGGGTGAACAGCCCCAGCATTTT
length: 16
size: many
V: TRBV5-5
J: TRBJ1-5
D: NA

CDR3: CASSQDMGLQTF
DNA: TGCGCCAGCAGCCAAGATATGGGTCTGCAGACCTTC
length: 12
size: NA
V: TRBV4-1
J: TRBJ1-2
D: NA

CDR3: CASSPTGHLSSYNSPLHF
DNA: TGTGCCAGCAGTCCAACGGGACACCTCAGCTCCTATAATTCACCCCTCCACTTT
length: 18
size: few
V: TRBV6-1
J: TRBJ1-6
D: NA

CDR3: CASGTSLGYQETQYF
DNA: TGTGCCAGCGGGACTAGCCTAGGCTACCAAGAGACCCAGTACTTC
length: 15
size: NA
V: TRBV12-3/TRBV12-4
J: TRBJ2-5
D: TRBD2

CDR3: CASSVDIFKNIQYF
DNA: TGTGCCAGCAGCGTAGATATCTTCAAAAACATTCAGTACTTC
length: 14
size: few
V: TRBV9
J: TRBJ2-4
D: NA

CDR3: CSASGAGNEQYF
DNA: TGCAGTGCTAGCGGTGCAGGGAACGAGCAGTACTTC
length: 12
size: few
V: TRBV20-1
J: TRBJ2-7
D: NA

CDR3: CASNPDTIYGYTF
DNA: TGTGCCAGCAATCCGGACACCATCTATGGCTACACCTTC
length: 13
size: many
V: TRBV6-2/TRBV6-3
J: TRBJ1-2
D: NA

CDR3: CASSPGDRGRGETQYF
DNA: TGCGCCAGCAGCCCAGGGGACAGGGGGCGCGGGGAGACCCAGTACTTC
length: 16
size: NA
V: TRBV5-1
J: TRBJ2-5
D: TRBD1

CDR3: CASSQGPFNSPLHF
DNA: TGTGCCAGCAGCCAGGGACCATTTAATTCACCCCTCCACTTT
length: 14
size: NA
V: TRBV3-1
J: TRBJ1-6
D: NA

CDR3: CASSASGGSSEQFF
DNA: TGCGCCAGCAGCGCTAGCGGGGGGTCAAGTGAGCAGTTCTTC
length: 14
size: few
V: TRBV5-1
J: TRBJ2-1
D: TRBD2

CDR3: CSADGGTNYGYTF
DNA: TGCAGCGCAGATGGGGGGACTAACTATGGCTACACCTTC
length: 13
size: NA
V: TRBV29-1
J: TRBJ1-2
D: NA

CDR3: CASSSHGRYEQYF
DNA: TGTGCCAGCAGTTCCCACGGGCGATACGAGCAGTACTTC
length: 13
size: NA
V: TRBV28
J: TRBJ2-7
D: NA

CDR3: CASSLVWDDNEQFF
DNA: TGCGCCAGCAGCTTGGTTTGGGATGACAATGAGCAGTTCTTC
length: 14
size: few
V: TRBV5-1
J: TRBJ2-1
D: NA

CDR3: CATSGRSEGGTGELFF
DNA: TGTGCCACCAGTGGGCGTTCAGAGGGCGGCACCGGGGAGCTGTTTTTT
length: 16
size: NA
V: TRBV24-1
J: TRBJ2-2
D: NA